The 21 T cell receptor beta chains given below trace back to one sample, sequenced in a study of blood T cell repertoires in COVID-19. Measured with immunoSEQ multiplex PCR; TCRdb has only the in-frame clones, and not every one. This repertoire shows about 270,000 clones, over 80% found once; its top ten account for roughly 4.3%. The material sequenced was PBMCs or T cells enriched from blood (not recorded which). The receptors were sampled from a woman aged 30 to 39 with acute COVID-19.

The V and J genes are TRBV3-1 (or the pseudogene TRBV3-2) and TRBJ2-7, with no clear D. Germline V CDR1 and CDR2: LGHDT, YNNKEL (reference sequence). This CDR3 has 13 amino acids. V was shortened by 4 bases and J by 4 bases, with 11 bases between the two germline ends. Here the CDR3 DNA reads TGTGCCAGCAGCCCCCCCACTCTTTACGAGCAGTACTTC. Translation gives CASSPPTLYEQYF.

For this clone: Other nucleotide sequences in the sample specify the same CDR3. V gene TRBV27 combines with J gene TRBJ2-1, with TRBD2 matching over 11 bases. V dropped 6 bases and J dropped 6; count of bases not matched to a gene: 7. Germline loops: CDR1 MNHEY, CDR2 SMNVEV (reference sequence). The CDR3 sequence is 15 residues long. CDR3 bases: TGTGCCAGCAGCCCGGGGCTAGCGGGAGGCAATGAGCAGTTCTTC. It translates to CASSPGLAGGNEQFF.

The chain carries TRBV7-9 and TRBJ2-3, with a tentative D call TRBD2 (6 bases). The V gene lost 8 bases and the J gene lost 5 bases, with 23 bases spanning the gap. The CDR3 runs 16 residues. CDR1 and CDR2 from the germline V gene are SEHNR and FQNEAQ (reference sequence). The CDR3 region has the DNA TGTGCCAGCGAGTCCGGGGGACGCCTTCCTCTAGATACGCAGTATTTT. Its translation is CASESGGRLPLDTQYF.

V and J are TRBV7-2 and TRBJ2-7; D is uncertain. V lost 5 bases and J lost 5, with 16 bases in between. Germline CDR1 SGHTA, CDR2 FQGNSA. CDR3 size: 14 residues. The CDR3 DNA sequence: TGTGCCAGCAGCCCGGAGCCTAGTTACCACGAGCAGTACTTC. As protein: CASSPEPSYHEQYF. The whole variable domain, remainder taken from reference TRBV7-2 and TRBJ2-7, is GAGVSQSPSNKVTEKGKDVELRCDPISGHTALYWYRQSLGQGLEFLIYFQGNSAPDKSGLPSDRFSAERTGGSVSTLTIQRTQQEDSAVYLCASSPEPSYHEQYFGPGTRLTVT.

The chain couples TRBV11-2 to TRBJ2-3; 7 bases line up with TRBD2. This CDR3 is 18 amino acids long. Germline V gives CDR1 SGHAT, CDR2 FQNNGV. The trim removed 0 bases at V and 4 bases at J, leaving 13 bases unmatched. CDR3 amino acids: CASSLDLVRAGVADTQYF. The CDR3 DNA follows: TGTGCCAGCAGCTTAGATCTTGTAAGGGCGGGAGTAGCAGATACGCAGTATTTT.

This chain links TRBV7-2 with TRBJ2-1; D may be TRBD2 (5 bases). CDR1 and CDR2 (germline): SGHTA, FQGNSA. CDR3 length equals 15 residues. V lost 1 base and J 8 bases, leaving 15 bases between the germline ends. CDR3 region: CASSLVWEPGDEQFF. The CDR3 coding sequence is TGTGCCAGCAGCTTAGTGTGGGAGCCTGGGGATGAGCAGTTCTTC.

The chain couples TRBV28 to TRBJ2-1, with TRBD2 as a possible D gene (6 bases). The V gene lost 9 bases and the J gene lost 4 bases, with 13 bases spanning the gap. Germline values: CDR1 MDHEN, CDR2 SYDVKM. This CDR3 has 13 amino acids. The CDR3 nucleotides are TGTGCCAGTCAGGGCGGGACGTACAATGAGCAGTTCTTC. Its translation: CASQGGTYNEQFF.

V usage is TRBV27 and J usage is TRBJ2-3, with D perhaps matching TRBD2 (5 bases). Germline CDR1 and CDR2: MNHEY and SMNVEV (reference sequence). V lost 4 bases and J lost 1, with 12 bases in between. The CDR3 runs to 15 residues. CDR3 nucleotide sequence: TGTGCCAGCAGTTCTTGGGCGGAGGGCACAGATACGCAGTATTTT. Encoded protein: CASSSWAEGTDTQYF.

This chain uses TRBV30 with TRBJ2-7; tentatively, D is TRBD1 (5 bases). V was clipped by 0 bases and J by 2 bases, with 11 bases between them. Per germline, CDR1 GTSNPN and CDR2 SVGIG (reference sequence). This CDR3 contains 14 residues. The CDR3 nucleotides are TGTGCCTGGAGTGTACAGGATGCAACCTACGAGCAGTACTTC. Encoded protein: CAWSVQDATYEQYF.

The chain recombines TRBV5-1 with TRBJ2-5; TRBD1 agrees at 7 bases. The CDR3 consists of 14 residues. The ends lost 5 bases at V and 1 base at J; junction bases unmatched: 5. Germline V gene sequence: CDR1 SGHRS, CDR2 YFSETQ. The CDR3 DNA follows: TGCGCCAGCAGAAACGACAGGGTCCAAGAGACCCAGTACTTC. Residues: CASRNDRVQETQYF.

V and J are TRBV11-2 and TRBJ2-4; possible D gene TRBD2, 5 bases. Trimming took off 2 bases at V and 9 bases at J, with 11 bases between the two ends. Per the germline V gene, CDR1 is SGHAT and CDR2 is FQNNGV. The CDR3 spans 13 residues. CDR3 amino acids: CASSLILAGIQYF. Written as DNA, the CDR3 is TGTGCCAGCAGCTTAATTCTAGCCGGCATTCAGTACTTC.

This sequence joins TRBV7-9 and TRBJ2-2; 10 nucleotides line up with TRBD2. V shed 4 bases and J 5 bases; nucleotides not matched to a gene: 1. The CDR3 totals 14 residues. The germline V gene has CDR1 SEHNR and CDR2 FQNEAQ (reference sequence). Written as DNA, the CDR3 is TGTGCCAGCAGCTCTAGCGGGGGAACCGGGGAGCTGTTTTTT. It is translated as CASSSSGGTGELFF.

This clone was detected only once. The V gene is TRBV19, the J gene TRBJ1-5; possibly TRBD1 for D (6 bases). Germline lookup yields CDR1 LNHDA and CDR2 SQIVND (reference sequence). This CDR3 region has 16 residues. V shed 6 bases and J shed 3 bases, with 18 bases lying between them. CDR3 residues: CASSPGRGRDNQPQHF. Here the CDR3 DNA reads TGTGCCAGTAGCCCGGGCAGGGGTCGTGACAATCAGCCCCAGCATTTT.

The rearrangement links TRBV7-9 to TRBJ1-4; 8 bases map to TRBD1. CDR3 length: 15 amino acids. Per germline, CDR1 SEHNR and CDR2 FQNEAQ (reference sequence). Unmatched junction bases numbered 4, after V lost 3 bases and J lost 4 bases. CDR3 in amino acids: CASSFTGQVNEKLFF. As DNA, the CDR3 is TGTGCCAGCAGCTTCACGGGACAGGTTAATGAAAAACTGTTTTTT.

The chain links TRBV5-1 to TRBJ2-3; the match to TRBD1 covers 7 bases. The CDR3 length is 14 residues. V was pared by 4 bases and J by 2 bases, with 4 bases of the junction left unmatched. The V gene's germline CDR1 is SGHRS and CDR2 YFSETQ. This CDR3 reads CASSPGQFTDTQYF. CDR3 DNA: TGCGCCAGCAGCCCGGGACAGTTCACAGATACGCAGTATTTT.

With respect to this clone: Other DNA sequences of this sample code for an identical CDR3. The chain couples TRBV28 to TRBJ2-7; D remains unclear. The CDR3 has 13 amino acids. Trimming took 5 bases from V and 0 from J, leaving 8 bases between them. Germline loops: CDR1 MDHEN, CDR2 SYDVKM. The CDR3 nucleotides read TGTGCCAGCAGTCCGGGTAGCTCCTACGAGCAGTACTTC. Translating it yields CASSPGSSYEQYF.

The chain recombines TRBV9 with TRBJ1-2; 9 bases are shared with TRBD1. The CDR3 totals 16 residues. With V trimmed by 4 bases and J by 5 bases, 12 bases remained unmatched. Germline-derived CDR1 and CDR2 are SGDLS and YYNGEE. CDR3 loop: CASSPQGALGSYGYTF. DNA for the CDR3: TGTGCCAGCAGCCCACAGGGGGCCCTTGGTTCTTATGGCTACACCTTC.

The CDR3 nucleotides read TGTGCCTGGATAAGCGGGAGGCCGGATACGCAGTATTTT. This codes for CAWISGRPDTQYF. The chain couples TRBV30 to TRBJ2-3; 9 positions match TRBD2. In germline, CDR1 is GTSNPN, CDR2 SVGIG (reference sequence). The CDR3 has 13 residues. The ends lost 4 bases at V and 6 bases at J; junction bases unmatched: 5.

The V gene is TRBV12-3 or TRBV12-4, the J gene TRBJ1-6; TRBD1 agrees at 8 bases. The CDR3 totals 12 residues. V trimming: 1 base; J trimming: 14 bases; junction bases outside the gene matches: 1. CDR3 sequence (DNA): TGTGCCAGCAGTTTAGGGGACAGGACCCTCCACTTT. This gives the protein CASSLGDRTLHF.

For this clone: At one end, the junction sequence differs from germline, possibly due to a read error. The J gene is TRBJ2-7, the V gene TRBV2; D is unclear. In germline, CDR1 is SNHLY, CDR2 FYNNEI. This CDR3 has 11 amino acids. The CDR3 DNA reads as TGTGCCAGCTCTCCCTCCGCGGAGCCCAACTTC. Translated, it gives CASSPSAEPNF.

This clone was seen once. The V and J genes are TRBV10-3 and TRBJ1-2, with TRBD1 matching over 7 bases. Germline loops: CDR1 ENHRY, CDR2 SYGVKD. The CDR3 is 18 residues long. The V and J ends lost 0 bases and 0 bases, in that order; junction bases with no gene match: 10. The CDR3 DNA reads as TGTGCCATCAGTGAGTCGAAGAGTGAGGGGGCGGCTAACTATGGCTACACCTTC. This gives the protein CAISESKSEGAANYGYTF.